This T cell receptor beta chain came from a study of radiotherapy plus CTLA-4 blockade in lung cancer. The germline V gene encodes CDR1 MDHEN and CDR2 SYDVKM. Trimming took 7 bases from V and 0 from J, leaving 19 bases between them. The length of the CDR3 is 17 residues. The protocol was immunoSEQ multiplex PCR, while the TCRdb copy is restricted to in-frame clones and leaves out a portion. Of more than 25,000 clones in the sample, more than 60% were seen once. The material sequenced was peripheral blood, taken from a patient treated with radiotherapy plus ipilimumab. This clonotype was sampled from a human donor with non-small cell lung cancer who had stable disease on radiotherapy plus ipilimumab. V usage is TRBV28 and J usage is TRBJ2-1; D is uncertain. The CDR3 loop reads CASTSSLGPRSYNEQFF. Written as DNA, the CDR3 is TGTGCCAGCACCTCCTCCCTCGGACCTCGCTCCTACAATGAGCAGTTCTTC.